The rows below give T cell receptor beta chains drawn from one sample of a study of blood T cell repertoires in COVID-19. The data were produced by immunoSEQ multiplex PCR, yet TCRdb's version contains in-frame clones alone and is incomplete. In the table there are 130,000 to 150,000 clones, 80% to 90% of which are singletons. The material sequenced was peripheral blood. Receptors originate from a woman in her sixties with active COVID-19. Both conserved end residues are part of each CDR3. D genes are given only for firm matches. Only some rows state a clone size, as once, few, many or a class for expanded clones.

clone_size	d_call	v_call	j_call	cdr3_nt	cdr3_aa
.	.	TRBV7-9	TRBJ2-2	TGTGCCAGCAGCCGCTCAGGGAACACCGGGGAGCTGTTTTTT	CASSRSGNTGELFF
.	TRBD2	TRBV5-4	TRBJ2-5	TGTGCCAGCAGCTCAACCCTACTAGCGGGGGGACAAGAGACCCAGTACTTC	CASSSTLLAGGQETQYF
.	.	TRBV4-1	TRBJ1-1	TGCGCCAGCAGCCAAGAGATGGGGGCCACTGAAGCTTTCTTT	CASSQEMGATEAFF
.	.	TRBV27	TRBJ1-5	TGTGCCAGCAGTTTACGGGAAGGGGGTAGTCAGCCCCAGCATTTT	CASSLREGGSQPQHF
.	.	TRBV5-1	TRBJ2-2	TGCGCCAGCAGCTTGGGGGACTTCCTATCCGGGGAGCTGTTTTTT	CASSLGDFLSGELFF
.	.	TRBV12-3/TRBV12-4	TRBJ2-1	TGTGCCAGCAGTTTTGAGAGGAGTGAGCAGTTCTTC	CASSFERSEQFF
.	TRBD1	TRBV7-2	TRBJ1-1	TGTGCCAGCAGCCCTCGACAGGGGATGAACACTGAAGCTTTCTTT	CASSPRQGMNTEAFF
.	TRBD1	TRBV9	TRBJ2-5	TGTGCCAGCAGCGCATCCCCGGGACAGCAAGAGACCCAGTACTTC	CASSASPGQQETQYF
.	.	TRBV28	TRBJ1-1	TGTGCCAGCAGTTTAGTCGGGGTCCGAGCTTTCTTT	CASSLVGVRAFF
.	TRBD1	TRBV14	TRBJ2-4	TGTGCCAGCAGCCCAGGGACAGGGTACCCCAAAAACATTCAGTACTTC	CASSPGTGYPKNIQYF
.	TRBD2	TRBV6-5	TRBJ2-7	TGTGCCAGTGGTCTAGCGGGAGTTAGCGAGCAGTACTTC	CASGLAGVSEQYF
.	TRBD2	TRBV18	TRBJ2-1	TGTGCCAGCTCACCACCGGGGCTAGCGGGAGGGGATGAGCAGTTCTTC	CASSPPGLAGGDEQFF
.	.	TRBV27	TRBJ2-7	TGTGCCAGCAGAGATACCCCGAGGTACGAGCAGTACTTC	CASRDTPRYEQYF
.	.	TRBV4-3	TRBJ2-4	TGCGCCAGCAGCCAAGAGCTGAGAGCGGCCTCAAACATTCAGTACTTC	CASSQELRAASNIQYF
.	.	TRBV4-2	TRBJ1-6	TGTGCCAGCAGCCAAGGCGGCCAGACCAATTCACCCCTCCACTTT	CASSQGGQTNSPLHF
.	TRBD2	TRBV3-1/TRBV3-2	TRBJ2-1	TGTGCCAGCAGCCAGGTAGCGGGAGACAATGAGCAGTTCTTC	CASSQVAGDNEQFF
.	TRBD2	TRBV6-5	TRBJ2-7	TGTGCCAGCACACGCCTAGCGGGGTCCTACGAGCAGTACTTC	CASTRLAGSYEQYF
.	TRBD2	TRBV9	TRBJ2-3	TGTGCCAGCAGCGTATTTGACGGGAGGGCCGGAGATACGCAGTATTTT	CASSVFDGRAGDTQYF
few	TRBD1	TRBV3-1/TRBV3-2	TRBJ2-4	TGTGCCAGCAGCCGGGACAGGGGGCGTTGGCAGTCCAAAAACATTCAGTACTTC	CASSRDRGRWQSKNIQYF
.	.	TRBV2	TRBJ1-1	TGTGCCAGCAGTGACAGGGGAGGGTACACTGAAGCTTTCTTT	CASSDRGGYTEAFF
.	.	TRBV7-8	TRBJ1-2	TGTGCCAGCAGCTTAGACCCCACACGATATGGCTACACCTTC	CASSLDPTRYGYTF
once	TRBD1	TRBV5-5	TRBJ2-5	TGTGCCAGCAGCTTATCCGGGACAGGCCAAGAGACCCAGTACTTC	CASSLSGTGQETQYF
.	TRBD1	TRBV7-9	TRBJ1-5	TGTGCCAGCAGCCAAGGGTTATTTACAGGGGGCGTTCAGCCCCAGCATTTT	CASSQGLFTGGVQPQHF
.	.	TRBV7-6	TRBJ2-3	TGTGCCAGCACCTTAAGGGCTAGCTTGGTAGATACGCAGTATTTT	CASTLRASLVDTQYF
.	TRBD1	TRBV6-5	TRBJ1-2	TGTGCCAGCAGTTATAGAGGACAGGGGAACTATGGCTACACCTTC	CASSYRGQGNYGYTF
.	.	TRBV7-2	TRBJ2-1	TGTGCCAGCAATCCGGAGATCTACAATGAGCAGTTCTTC	CASNPEIYNEQFF
.	.	TRBV30	TRBJ1-4	TGTGCCTGTGGGGGACGGACAGCCCTCGGCGGTGAAAAACTGTTTTTT	CACGGRTALGGEKLFF
.	.	TRBV5-1	TRBJ1-1	TGCGCCAGCAGCGTACAGAACACTGAAGCTTTCTTT	CASSVQNTEAFF
.	TRBD1	TRBV18	TRBJ1-2	TGTGCCAGCTCACCAGGACAGGGGGCGCGCTATGGCTACACCTTC	CASSPGQGARYGYTF
.	.	TRBV29-1	TRBJ2-7	TGCAGCGTTGAAGTTGCGGGGTGGCAGGAGGAGTACTTC	CSVEVAGWQEEYF
once	TRBD1	TRBV9	TRBJ1-1	TGTGCCAGCAGCCCAGAGGGGGCGCGGAACACTGAAGCTTTCTTT	CASSPEGARNTEAFF
.	TRBD1	TRBV30	TRBJ1-1	TGTGCCTGGAGTGGGCGGGGACAGGGGGCTTCTGAAGCTTTCTTT	CAWSGRGQGASEAFF
.	.	TRBV28	TRBJ2-7	TGTGCCAGCAGTATCTGGGGGGAGGATAACGAGCAGTACTTC	CASSIWGEDNEQYF
.	.	TRBV27	TRBJ1-6	TGTGCCAGCAGTTTGTGGGACGGACAGATTAGAAGTTCACCCCTCCACTTT	CASSLWDGQIRSSPLHF
.	TRBD1	TRBV7-8	TRBJ1-5	TGTGCCAGCAGCTCCACAGGGGCAGCGATTCAGCCCCAGCATTTT	CASSSTGAAIQPQHF
.	TRBD2	TRBV13	TRBJ2-1	TGTGCCAGCATGAGGACTAGCGGATATTACAATGAGCAGTTCTTC	CASMRTSGYYNEQFF
.	.	TRBV3-1/TRBV3-2	TRBJ2-6	TGTGCCAGCAGCCCCCCGCGGGATCAGAGGGCCAACGTCCTGACTTTC	CASSPPRDQRANVLTF
.	.	TRBV4-2	TRBJ1-4	TGTGCCAGCAGCCAAGCGACAGGATGGGAAAAACTGTTTTTT	CASSQATGWEKLFF
.	TRBD1	TRBV5-5	TRBJ1-4	TGTGCCAGCAGCTTTACCGGGACAGGGAATGAAAAACTGTTTTTT	CASSFTGTGNEKLFF
.	TRBD2	TRBV4-3	TRBJ2-7	TGCGCCAGCAGCCTTCCCGGGACTAGTTTCTTC	CASSLPGTSFF
.	TRBD2	TRBV14	TRBJ2-1	TGTGCCAGCAGGACTAGCGGTTCGTGGTTCTTC	CASRTSGSWFF
.	TRBD1	TRBV7-3	TRBJ2-1	TGTGCCAGCAGCTCCCAAGGAGCAGGACAGGGGTTCCACAATGAGCAGTTCTTC	CASSSQGAGQGFHNEQFF